This paragraph covers one TCR beta chain sequence. Its antigen is not identified. From about 0.45 ug total RNA, TCR beta cDNA was generated with a primer in the constant region. It was through three nested multiplex PCR rounds of slightly modified ARM-PCR that TCR beta libraries arose. The first two PCR rounds, nine to ten cycles each, used TRBV1-TRBV30 forward primers and a C-beta reverse primer. Using its own MiXCR run on the multiplex PCR reads, TCRdb lists one record per CDR3 protein. The sample carries fewer than 350,000 distinct CDR3 sequences, about 60% recorded once. Germline DNA was also extracted, and blood RNA was taken from unsorted whole blood. The sample is drawn from a study of tumor-infiltrating lymphocytes in primary liver carcinoma. Study context: Patients underwent surgical resection for primary liver carcinoma. Stage T1-T3 N0M0 tumors measured roughly 4.2 to 11 cm at most. Findings and limits, study-wide: It was tumor-adjacent and tumor-blood pairs that overlapped less than tumor region pairs did. Against blood, tumors held a significantly higher top-250-clone fraction (p = 0.039).

The germline V and J ends were trimmed by 5 bases and 4 bases, with 14 bases remaining between them. The CDR3 length is 15 residues. Germline V gene sequence: CDR1 SGHVS, CDR2 FNYEAQ. This clonotype was obtained from a man aged 35 to 55 with primary liver carcinoma and hepatitis B virus infection. The chain couples TRBV7-6 to TRBJ2-2, with TRBD2 as a possible D gene (7 bases). What was sequenced was peripheral blood. The CDR3 protein is CASSLRGTTTGELFF. As DNA, the CDR3 is TGTGCCAGCAGCCTTAGGGGGACTACCACCGGGGAGCTGTTTTTT.